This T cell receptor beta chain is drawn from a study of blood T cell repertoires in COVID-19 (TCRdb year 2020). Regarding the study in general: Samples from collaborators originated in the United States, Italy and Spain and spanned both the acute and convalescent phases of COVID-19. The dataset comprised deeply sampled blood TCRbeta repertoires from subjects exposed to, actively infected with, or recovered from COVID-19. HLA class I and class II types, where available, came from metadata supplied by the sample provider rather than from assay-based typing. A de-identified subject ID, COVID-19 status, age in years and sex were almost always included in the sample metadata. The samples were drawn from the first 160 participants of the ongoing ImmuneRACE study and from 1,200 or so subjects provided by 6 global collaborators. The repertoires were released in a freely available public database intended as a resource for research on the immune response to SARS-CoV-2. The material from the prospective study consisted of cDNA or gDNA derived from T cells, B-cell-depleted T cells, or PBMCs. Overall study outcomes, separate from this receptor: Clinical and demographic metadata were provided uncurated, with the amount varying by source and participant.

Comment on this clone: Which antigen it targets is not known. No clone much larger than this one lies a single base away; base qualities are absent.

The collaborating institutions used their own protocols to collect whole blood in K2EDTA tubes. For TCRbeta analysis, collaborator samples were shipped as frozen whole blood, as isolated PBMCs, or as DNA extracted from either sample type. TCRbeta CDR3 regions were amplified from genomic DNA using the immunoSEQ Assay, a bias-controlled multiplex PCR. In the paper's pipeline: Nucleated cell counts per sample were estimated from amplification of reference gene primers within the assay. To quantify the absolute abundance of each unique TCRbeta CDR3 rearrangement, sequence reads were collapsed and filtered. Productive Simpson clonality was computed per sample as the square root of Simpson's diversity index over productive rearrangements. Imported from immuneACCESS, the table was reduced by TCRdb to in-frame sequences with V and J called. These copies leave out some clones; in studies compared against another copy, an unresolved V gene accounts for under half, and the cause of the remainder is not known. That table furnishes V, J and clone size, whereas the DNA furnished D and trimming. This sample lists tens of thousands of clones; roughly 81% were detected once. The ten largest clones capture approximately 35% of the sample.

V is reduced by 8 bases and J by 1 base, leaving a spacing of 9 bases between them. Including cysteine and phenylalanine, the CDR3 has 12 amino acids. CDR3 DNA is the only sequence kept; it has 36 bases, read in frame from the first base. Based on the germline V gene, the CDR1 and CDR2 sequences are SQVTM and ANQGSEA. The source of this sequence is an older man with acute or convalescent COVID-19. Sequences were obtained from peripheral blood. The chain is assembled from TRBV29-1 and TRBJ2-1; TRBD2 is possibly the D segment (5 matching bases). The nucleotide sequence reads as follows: TGCAGCCACCGGGGTTCCTACAATGAGCAGTTCTTC. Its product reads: CSHRGSYNEQFF.